Listed here are 2 T cell receptor beta chains from one sample, sequenced in a study of shared clonotypes between healthy human individuals. The repertoire was sequenced with immunoSEQ multiplex PCR; TCRdb's copy has only in-frame clones and lacks some. The table shows about 2.3 million clones, with approximately 90% occurring only once. Sample: naive CD4+ T cells from PBMCs. Described subset: CD45RA+ positively selected. Receptors were obtained from a young man in good health. Some clones in this sample may be carry-over from other donors' samples.

The chain combines TRBV28 with TRBJ2-4; 13 bases align to TRBD2. The germline gives CDR1 MDHEN, CDR2 SYDVKM. The CDR3 totals 19 residues. V was clipped by 3 bases and J by 4 bases; unmatched bases: 12. This chain's CDR3 is CASSFRNFKLAGGKNIQYF. The CDR3 DNA is TGTGCCAGCAGTTTCCGTAACTTCAAACTAGCGGGGGGGAAAAACATTCAGTACTTC.

Of note for this clone: The junction departs from the called germline gene at one end, perhaps through a read error. V usage is TRBV5-4 and J usage is TRBJ1-1; D gene ambiguous. This CDR3 contains 13 residues. The germline V gene encodes CDR1 SGHNT and CDR2 YYREEE (reference sequence). CDR3 amino acids: CASSLEVGTEAFF. The CDR3 DNA sequence: TGCGCCAGCAGCCTCGAGGTTGGCACTGAAGCTTTCTTT.